These T cell receptor beta chains were read from a single sample in a study of identical twins. TCRdb independently ran MiXCR on the 5' RACE reads; one entry per CDR3 protein. The sample records approximately 530,000 distinct CDR3 sequences, 20% to 25% being singletons. The same sample was also used in a study of yellow fever vaccine responses in identical twins.

Sequencing was carried out using CD4+ T cells sorted from blood. These receptors were collected from a woman aged 18-29 years in good health. Each CDR3 is given with its conserved first and last residue. The D gene is left open where the match is weak. Size values are once, few and many counts, or a class for expanded clones, and some rows have none.

v_gene,abundance,d_gene,j_gene,CDR3aa,CDR3nt
TRBV2,few,.,TRBJ1-2,CASSVRRGYTF,TGTGCCAGCTCCGTTCGCCGGGGCTACACCTTC
TRBV2,few,TRBD1,TRBJ1-6,CASSDRVGSNSPLHF,TGTGCCAGCAGCGACAGGGTCGGTAGTAATTCACCCCTCCACTTT
TRBV10-3,.,.,TRBJ2-3,CAISAGQGSDTQYF,TGTGCCATCAGTGCCGGCCAAGGGTCCGATACGCAGTATTTT
TRBV12-3/TRBV12-4,few,.,TRBJ1-4,CASSFGKGDEKLFF,TGTGCCAGCAGTTTCGGGAAGGGGGATGAAAAACTGTTTTTT
TRBV3-1,.,.,TRBJ1-2,CASSQAIPGVRGYTF,TGTGCCAGCAGCCAAGCGATCCCAGGGGTCCGCGGCTACACCTTC
TRBV2,.,TRBD1,TRBJ1-3,CASVNRGGGNTIYF,TGTGCCAGCGTAAACAGGGGAGGCGGAAACACCATATATTTT
TRBV7-9,few,.,TRBJ2-3,CASSSSADTQYF,TGTGCCAGCAGCTCGTCAGCAGATACGCAGTATTTT
TRBV5-4,.,.,TRBJ2-1,CASSPTASSPTEQFF,TGTGCCAGCAGCCCAACGGCGAGTTCTCCTACGGAGCAGTTCTTC
TRBV11-2,.,.,TRBJ2-2,CASSHGGEGRFTGELFF,TGTGCCAGCAGCCACGGGGGAGAGGGGAGATTCACCGGGGAGCTGTTTTTT
TRBV5-5,.,.,TRBJ2-2,CASSLDGELFF,TGTGCCAGCAGCTTGGACGGGGAGCTGTTTTTT
TRBV15,few,.,TRBJ2-7,CATSRVQGKSYEQYF,TGTGCCACCAGCAGAGTACAGGGAAAATCCTACGAGCAGTACTTC
TRBV11-1,.,TRBD2,TRBJ2-1,CASSLSPLAGPALSYNEQFF,TGTGCCAGCAGCTTATCCCCTCTAGCGGGCCCAGCACTCTCCTACAATGAGCAGTTCTTC
TRBV2,few,.,TRBJ2-1,CASSDGFPQFF,TGTGCCAGCAGTGATGGGTTCCCACAGTTCTTC
TRBV3-1,.,.,TRBJ2-7,CASSQSAGLTYEQYF,TGTGCCAGCAGCCAATCAGCGGGTCTCACCTACGAGCAGTACTTC
TRBV10-3,.,.,TRBJ2-4,CAIRAGDSIQYF,TGTGCCATCAGGGCAGGGGATTCCATTCAGTACTTC
TRBV6-2/TRBV6-3,few,TRBD2,TRBJ2-5,CASKGRTSGDGETQYF,TGTGCCAGCAAAGGAAGGACTAGCGGGGACGGAGAGACCCAGTACTTC
TRBV21-1,.,.,TRBJ2-7,CASSKVEMTYEQYF,TGTGCCAGCAGCAAGGTGGAGATGACCTACGAGCAGTACTTC
TRBV28,few,TRBD1,TRBJ1-1,CASSLWLDRVTEAFF,TGTGCCAGCAGTTTATGGTTGGACAGGGTCACTGAAGCTTTCTTT
TRBV6-1,few,.,TRBJ2-2,CAASVGVGELFF,TGTGCAGCTTCCGTAGGGGTCGGGGAGCTGTTTTTT
TRBV12-3/TRBV12-4,.,.,TRBJ1-1,CASGPLKTEAFF,TGTGCCAGCGGGCCCTTGAAGACTGAAGCTTTCTTT
TRBV6-1,.,.,TRBJ2-5,CASPRTLSVETQYF,TGTGCCAGCCCTCGTACGCTGAGCGTCGAGACCCAGTACTTC
TRBV2,few,.,TRBJ1-5,CASQGSNQPQHF,TGTGCCTCACAGGGCAGTAATCAGCCCCAGCATTTT
TRBV15,few,.,TRBJ2-7,CATSRDIGGDYEQYF,TGTGCCACCAGCAGAGATATTGGCGGAGACTACGAGCAGTACTTC
TRBV12-3/TRBV12-4,many,.,TRBJ1-2,CASSLQGRGYGYTF,TGTGCCAGCAGCCTCCAGGGGCGCGGCTATGGCTACACCTTC
TRBV12-3/TRBV12-4,.,.,TRBJ1-2,CASSLIREDDYTF,TGTGCCAGCAGTTTAATACGTGAAGATGACTACACCTTC
TRBV9,.,TRBD2,TRBJ2-5,CASSVGLAGLQETQYF,TGTGCCAGCAGCGTAGGCCTAGCGGGCCTACAAGAGACCCAGTACTTC
TRBV29-1,.,.,TRBJ1-1,CSVEPRLRGHEAFF,TGCAGCGTTGAACCCCGTCTTCGAGGGCATGAAGCTTTCTTT
TRBV29-1,few,.,TRBJ2-7,CSVEFSAGGEQYF,TGCAGCGTTGAATTCTCGGCGGGTGGAGAGCAGTACTTC
TRBV20-1,few,TRBD2,TRBJ2-1,CSVHPSGRGSSYNEQFF,TGCAGTGTTCATCCTAGCGGGAGGGGGAGCTCCTACAATGAGCAGTTCTTC
TRBV7-2,.,TRBD2,TRBJ2-7,CASSQLAGGPYEQYF,TGTGCCAGCAGCCAACTAGCGGGAGGGCCCTACGAGCAGTACTTC
TRBV10-3,.,.,TRBJ1-1,CAISDRVLGTEAFF,TGTGCCATCAGTGATAGGGTTTTAGGCACTGAAGCTTTCTTT
TRBV20-1,.,TRBD1,TRBJ1-2,CSASTGVYGYTF,TGCAGTGCTAGCACAGGGGTCTATGGCTACACCTTC
TRBV15,few,.,TRBJ2-1,CATSTGGLPLNNEQFF,TGTGCCACCAGCACCGGCGGATTACCTTTGAACAATGAGCAGTTCTTC
TRBV29-1,.,TRBD2,TRBJ2-3,CSVEFSGGGLTQYF,TGCAGCGTTGAATTTAGCGGGGGGGGGCTTACGCAGTATTTT
TRBV10-1,.,.,TRBJ2-5,CASSEGSLQETQYF,TGCGCCAGCAGTGAAGGTTCCCTCCAAGAGACCCAGTACTTC